The 17 T cell receptor beta chains below all came from one sample that was sequenced in a study of blood T cell repertoires in COVID-19. Repertoires were generated with immunoSEQ multiplex PCR, while TCRdb's copy carries only in-frame clones and drops some. Among 200,000 or so clones listed, 70% to 90% were seen once. The sample comprised peripheral blood. The receptors here all came from a man between 50 and 59 years old who had recovered from COVID-19.

The J gene is TRBJ1-2, the V gene TRBV27; D is ambiguous. The CDR3 is made up of 13 amino acids. Trimming shortened V by 2 bases and J by 1 base, and 5 bases separated the two germline ends. Germline V lookup: CDR1 MNHEY, CDR2 SMNVEV (reference sequence). The DNA for the CDR3 is TGTGCCAGCAGTTTAAAGAGTAACTATGGCTACACCTTC. Its protein is CASSLKSNYGYTF.

The chain carries TRBV6-1 and TRBJ1-1; D gene uncertain. V lost 2 bases, J lost 10 bases, and 11 bases lay in between. CDR1 and CDR2 (germline): MNHNS, SASEGT. The CDR3 runs to 12 residues. CDR3 sequence: CASSEFETLAFF. CDR3 in DNA: TGTGCCAGCAGTGAATTCGAGACACTAGCTTTCTTT.

The V and J genes are TRBV11-2 and TRBJ2-7, with D possibly TRBD2 on 5 matching bases. Per germline, CDR1 SGHAT and CDR2 FQNNGV. The CDR3 contains 14 residues. V shed 6 bases and J shed 3 bases, with 15 bases lying between them. CDR3 sequence: CASSGDPRDYEQYF. DNA for the CDR3: TGTGCCAGCAGTGGGGATCCCCGGGACTACGAGCAGTACTTC.

This clone was observed a few times. The CDR3: CASSLTGRAIRNIQYF. CDR3 nucleotides: TGTGCCAGCAGCTTGACAGGGCGCGCGATCCGGAACATTCAGTACTTC. The rearrangement links TRBV5-6 to TRBJ2-4, with a possible D match to TRBD1 (6 bases). The V end was cut by 1 base, the J end by 7 bases, with 18 bases between. This CDR3 contains 16 residues. Germline V gives CDR1 SGHDT, CDR2 YYEEEE. Full variable domain (missing parts from reference TRBV5-6 and TRBJ2-4): DAGVTQSPTHLIKTRGQQVTLRCSPKSGHDTVSWYQQALGQGPQFIFQYYEEEERQRGNFPDRFSGHQFPNYSSELNVNALLLGDSALYLCASSLTGRAIRNIQYFGAGTRLSVL.

This chain uses TRBV3-1 (or the pseudogene TRBV3-2) with TRBJ2-3; D uncertain. CDR1 and CDR2 (germline): LGHDT, YNNKEL (reference sequence). The CDR3 spans 16 residues. V lost 2 bases, J lost 3 bases, and 15 bases lay in between. CDR3 region: CASSQTRSLGTDTQYF. Here the CDR3 DNA reads TGTGCCAGCAGCCAAACAAGGTCCCTAGGAACAGATACGCAGTATTTT.

The V gene is TRBV20-1, the J gene TRBJ2-1, with unresolved D. V was clipped by 3 bases and J by 7 bases, with 4 bases between them. Germline V gene sequence: CDR1 DFQATT, CDR2 SNEGSKA (reference sequence). The CDR3 spans 10 residues. CDR3 protein: CSASPNEQFF. The CDR3 region has the DNA TGCAGTGCTAGCCCAAATGAGCAGTTCTTC.

V usage is TRBV19 and J usage is TRBJ2-7; 11 bases align to TRBD1. This CDR3 is 14 amino acids long. V lost 5 bases, J lost 3 bases, and 3 bases stayed unmatched. Germline V gene sequence: CDR1 LNHDA, CDR2 SQIVND (reference sequence). This CDR3 reads CASSGGTGGYEQYF. Here the CDR3 DNA reads TGTGCCAGTAGTGGAGGGACAGGGGGCTACGAGCAGTACTTC.

The chain has TRBV19 and TRBJ2-2; 7 bases match TRBD1. V lost 6 bases and J lost 5; bases outside the gene matches: 6. From germline, CDR1 is LNHDA and CDR2 SQIVND (reference sequence). The CDR3 is 14 amino acids. The CDR3 reads CASSRDSSTGELFF. CDR3 nucleotide sequence: TGTGCCAGTAGCCGGGACAGCAGTACCGGGGAGCTGTTTTTT.

This chain connects TRBV5-6 to TRBJ2-1; 10 bases are shared with TRBD2. The CDR3 consists of 16 residues. V trimming: 1 base; J trimming: 7 bases; junction bases outside the gene matches: 8. Germline CDR1 reads SGHDT; CDR2 reads YYEEEE. The CDR3 DNA reads as TGTGCCAGCAGCTTGTGGGGGCTAGCGGGAGTTAATGAGCAGTTCTTC. Protein sequence: CASSLWGLAGVNEQFF.

The V call is TRBV28, the J call TRBJ2-3; D might be TRBD2 (7 bases). Germline V gene sequence: CDR1 MDHEN, CDR2 SYDVKM. The CDR3 contains 17 residues. Trimming removed 4 bases from V and 3 bases from J, with 20 bases in between. CDR3 in amino acids: CASSSPGGGSRTDTQYF. CDR3 nucleotides: TGTGCCAGCAGTTCCCCGGGGGGCGGGAGTAGAACAGATACGCAGTATTTT.

This rearrangement joins TRBV6-5 to TRBJ2-7; 9 positions agree with TRBD1. J was trimmed by 7 bases and V by 4 bases; bases with no gene match: 8. The CDR3 is 14 amino acids. The germline gives CDR1 MNHEY, CDR2 SVGAGI. The CDR3: CASSSGTGSGEQYF. CDR3 in DNA: TGTGCCAGCAGTTCCGGGACAGGGAGCGGGGAGCAGTACTTC.

V is TRBV30 and J is TRBJ1-2; 7 bases are shared with TRBD1. This CDR3 is 15 amino acids long. The junction had 18 bases not matched to a gene; V was cut back by 7 bases and J by 7 bases. CDR1 is GTSNPN and CDR2 is SVGIG in the germline V gene (reference sequence). The CDR3 DNA reads TGTGCCTCTCTAAGGACAGGCGCCAACCACGCTGGCTACACCTTC. Translated, it gives CASLRTGANHAGYTF.

This sequence joins TRBV15 and TRBJ1-4; D unclear. The CDR3 totals 17 residues. Germline V CDR1 and CDR2: LNHNV, YYDKDF (reference sequence). V was shortened by 0 bases and J by 2 bases, with 13 bases between the two germline ends. This chain's CDR3 is CATSRDHLVVTNEKLFF. The CDR3 bases are TGTGCCACCAGCAGAGATCACTTGGTCGTGACTAATGAAAAACTGTTTTTT.

The rearrangement joins TRBV3-1 (or the pseudogene TRBV3-2) to TRBJ2-1, with TRBD2 matching over 10 bases. The V gene end was trimmed by 4 bases and the J gene end by 4 bases; junction bases not matched to a gene: 7. The CDR3 is 16 residues long. CDR1 is LGHDT and CDR2 is YNNKEL in the germline V gene (reference sequence). The CDR3 bases are TGTGCCAGCAGCCGTCCTAGCGGGAGTGTATACAATGAGCAGTTCTTC. Translating gives CASSRPSGSVYNEQFF.

This clone showed up just once. This sequence joins TRBV6-6 and TRBJ2-7, with 7 bases that match TRBD2. The CDR3 is made up of 12 amino acids. Trimming cost V 6 bases and J 3 bases; bases outside gene matches: 2. Germline loops: CDR1 MNHNY, CDR2 SVGAGI (reference sequence). CDR3 coding DNA: TGTGCCAGCAGGGGCGGGAGCTACGAGCAGTACTTC. Its protein is CASRGGSYEQYF.

A few counts support this clone. The V gene is TRBV6-5, the J gene TRBJ2-7; 7 nucleotides match TRBD1. Germline loops: CDR1 MNHEY, CDR2 SVGAGI. This CDR3 spans 14 amino acids. The J segment lost 4 bases and the V segment lost 5 bases, leaving 8 bases of the junction unmatched. The CDR3 is CASSPRQGRYEQYF. The CDR3 bases are TGTGCCAGCAGTCCCCGACAGGGACGTTACGAGCAGTACTTC.

The genes are TRBV9 and TRBJ2-1, with 8 bases that match TRBD1. After removal of 2 bases from V and 14 bases from J, the junction contained 6 bases not matched to a gene. The CDR3 is made up of 12 amino acids. CDR1 and CDR2 from the germline V gene are SGDLS and YYNGEE. CDR3 coding DNA: TGTGCCAGCAGCGTCGGGACAGGAAGGAAGTTCTTC. It codes for CASSVGTGRKFF.